Listed below are T cell receptor beta chains from one sample, sequenced in a study of CD8+ T cells in alopecia areata. This table comes from immunoSEQ multiplex PCR, and its TCRdb copy is limited to in-frame clones, with some not included. The sample holds 6,500 to 8,000 clones, roughly 55% seen once. The specimen was skin, collected at week 0. The receptors shown here come from a human donor with alopecia areata. Both conserved end residues are part of each CDR3. D genes are given only for firm matches. Rows give clone size only sometimes, using once, few, many, or a class for an expanded clone.

size	D	V	J	CDR3	DNA
-	TRBD1	TRBV29-1	TRBJ1-1	CSGKTGRGNEAFF	TGCAGCGGTAAGACAGGGAGGGGGAATGAAGCTTTCTTT
-	-	TRBV5-1	TRBJ1-5	CASSLYGQPQHF	TGCGCCAGCAGCTTGTACGGGCAGCCCCAGCATTTT
-	-	TRBV14	TRBJ2-3	CASSQVLRTDTQYF	TGTGCCAGCAGCCAAGTCTTAAGAACAGATACGCAGTATTTT
-	-	TRBV5-8	TRBJ1-5	CASSLAAQPQHF	TGTGCCAGCAGCTTGGCCGCTCAGCCCCAGCATTTT
-	-	TRBV5-4	TRBJ2-7	CASSLGVGEEAYEQYF	TGTGCCAGCAGCTTGGGCGTGGGAGAGGAGGCTTACGAGCAGTACTTC
few	-	TRBV7-9	TRBJ2-1	CASSLARANEQFF	TGTGCCAGCAGCTTAGCCCGGGCCAATGAGCAGTTCTTC
-	-	TRBV11-2	TRBJ2-1	CASSRGEYGNEQFF	TGTGCCAGCAGCAGGGGTGAATACGGGAATGAGCAGTTCTTC
medium-sized	-	TRBV7-9	TRBJ1-2	CASSLQPGLASHGYTF	TGTGCCAGCAGTTTGCAACCGGGACTCGCTTCGCATGGCTACACCTTC
-	TRBD2	TRBV14	TRBJ2-2	CASSLGLAGGPRRELFF	TGTGCCAGCAGCCTGGGACTAGCGGGAGGCCCTCGGAGGGAGCTGTTTTTT
once	-	TRBV5-4	TRBJ2-3	CATSGRGTDTQYF	TGTGCCACCAGCGGGCGGGGAACAGATACGCAGTATTTT